The subject of this entry is one T cell receptor (beta chain). Its antigen remains unknown. These data come from a study of PD-L1 blockade in urothelial cancer. Study information: Patients initiated atezolizumab at some point between 2014 and 2015 at 1,200 mg intravenously every 3 weeks. Broader study findings: Better progression-free and overall survival followed lower pretreatment blood clonality.

The assay was immunoSEQ multiplex PCR, and TCRdb's table has in-frame clones only and misses some. Of 35,000 to 45,000 clones in the sample, 91% were seen once. CDR1 and CDR2 (germline): SGHRS, YFSETQ. The CDR3 contains 18 residues. Unmatched junction bases numbered 16, after V lost 3 bases and J lost 3 bases. Time point meaning: peripheral blood 6 weeks after treatment start. Between 1 and 8 samples, pretreatment and on-treatment, were given by each patient. This chain connects TRBV5-1 to TRBJ2-7, with 9 bases matching TRBD2. The sequences come from PBMCs, collected around atezolizumab (anti-PD-L1) treatment. This clonotype originated in a man between 65 and 85 years old with urothelial cancer. The CDR3 loop reads CASSWSRADTSGYYEQYF. CDR3 nucleotides: TGCGCCAGCAGCTGGAGCCGGGCGGATACTAGCGGGTACTACGAGCAGTACTTC.